What follows are 6 T cell receptor beta chains derived from one specimen sequenced in a study of T cells in Graves' hyperthyroidism and ophthalmopathy. The investigators amplified TCR beta CDR3 regions from RNA transcripts. The HTBI primer set served for first-round RT-PCR of the TCR CDR3. TCRdb fed the multiplex PCR reads into MiXCR, producing one record per CDR3 protein. The profile shows about half a million distinct CDR3 sequences, 22% of them singletons. Sequenced: blood. These receptors originate from a woman in her 70s with Graves' ophthalmopathy.

To note about this clonotype: A read error may be the cause here, since a much bigger clone is one base away. The chain carries TRBV9 and TRBJ2-1, with 7 bases fitting TRBD2. The CDR3 loop spans 16 amino acids. CDR1 is SGDLS, CDR2 YYNGEE, per germline. CDR3 bases: TGTGCCGGCAGCGTATCTCCCCGGGGGGAGGTTAATGAGCAGTTCTTC. Protein sequence: CAGSVSPRGEVNEQFF. The entire variable domain, with the rest obtained from reference TRBV9 and TRBJ2-1, is as follows: DSGVTQTPKHLITATGQRVTLRCSPRSGDLSVYWYQQSLDQGLQFLIQYYNGEERAKGNILERFSAQQFPDLHSELNLSSLELGDSALYFCAGSVSPRGEVNEQFFGPGTRLTVL.

This clonotype was counted ten times or more. The chain employs TRBV20-1 and TRBJ1-1, with D possibly being TRBD1 (5 bases). Trimming stripped 6 bases from V and 3 bases from J, with 11 bases between. Per germline, CDR1 DFQATT and CDR2 SNEGSKA (reference sequence). This CDR3 comprises 12 residues. CDR3 in amino acids: CSASGGYTEAFF. The CDR3 DNA reads TGCAGTGCAAGCGGGGGTTACACTGAAGCTTTCTTT.

This clonotype was seen a single time. The V call is TRBV6-2 or TRBV6-3, the J call TRBJ1-1, with D possibly TRBD1 on 6 matching bases. CDR3 size: 15 residues. Trimming took 7 bases from V and 7 from J, leaving 22 bases between them. Germline V lookup: CDR1 MNHEY, CDR2 SVGEGT. The CDR3 spells CASKTSRTGPDEAFF. CDR3 coding DNA: TGTGCCAGCAAAACCTCAAGAACAGGGCCCGATGAAGCTTTCTTT.

There are a few counts of this clonotype. The chain has TRBV18 and TRBJ2-7; D tentatively fits TRBD1 or TRBD2 (7 bases each). The CDR3 sequence is 14 residues long. In germline, CDR1 is KGHSH, CDR2 LQKENI. Trimming removed 5 bases at V and 3 bases at J, with 14 bases between. The DNA for the CDR3 is TGTGCCAGCTCAGCGGCAGGGGGGGACTACGAGCAGTACTTC. It encodes CASSAAGGDYEQYF.

The gene calls are TRBV12-3 or TRBV12-4 and TRBJ2-1; maybe TRBD1 (5 bases). V was trimmed by 5 bases and J by 8 bases, leaving 10 bases between them. The CDR3 totals 12 residues. The CDR3 nucleotides read TGTGCCAGCAGTCCCCAGGGATATGAGCAGTTCTTC. Translating it yields CASSPQGYEQFF.

This clonotype was counted only a few times. The chain has TRBV5-1 and TRBJ2-7, with a weak D call TRBD1 (6 bases). CDR1 is SGHRS and CDR2 is YFSETQ in the germline V gene. This CDR3 spans 16 amino acids. With 2 bases removed from V and 4 bases from J, the gap between germline ends came to 19 bases. CDR3 sequence: CASSFSSPGHQYEQYF. CDR3 sequence (DNA): TGCGCCAGCAGCTTCTCGTCCCCGGGACATCAGTACGAGCAGTACTTC.